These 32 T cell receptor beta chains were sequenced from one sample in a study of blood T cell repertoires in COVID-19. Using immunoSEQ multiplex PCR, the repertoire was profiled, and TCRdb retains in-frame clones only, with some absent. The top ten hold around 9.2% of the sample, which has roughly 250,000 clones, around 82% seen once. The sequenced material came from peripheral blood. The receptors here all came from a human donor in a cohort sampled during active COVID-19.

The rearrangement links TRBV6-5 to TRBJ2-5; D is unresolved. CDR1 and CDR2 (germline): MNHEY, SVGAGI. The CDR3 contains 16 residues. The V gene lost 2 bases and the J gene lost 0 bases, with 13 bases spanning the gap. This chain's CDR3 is CASSYDPRSYQETQYF. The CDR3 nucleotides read TGTGCCAGCAGTTACGATCCGAGGAGCTACCAAGAGACCCAGTACTTC.

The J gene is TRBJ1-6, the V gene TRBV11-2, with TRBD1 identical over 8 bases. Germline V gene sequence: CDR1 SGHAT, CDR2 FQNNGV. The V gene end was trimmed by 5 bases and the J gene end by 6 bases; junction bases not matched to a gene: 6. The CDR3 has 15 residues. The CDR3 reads CASSIDRGVNSPLHF. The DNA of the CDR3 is TGTGCCAGCAGCATCGACAGGGGAGTTAATTCACCCCTCCACTTT.

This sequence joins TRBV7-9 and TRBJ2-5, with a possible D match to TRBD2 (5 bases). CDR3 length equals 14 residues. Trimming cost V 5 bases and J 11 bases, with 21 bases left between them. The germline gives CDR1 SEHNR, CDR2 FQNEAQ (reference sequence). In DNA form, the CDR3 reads TGTGCCAGCAGCCCACTGCTGGGAGTAAATACTCAGTACTTC. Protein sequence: CASSPLLGVNTQYF.

In DNA, the CDR3 is TGTGCCAGCCGGTTAAACATAGGGGGGACAGTATACTTC. Translation gives CASRLNIGGTVYF. The chain is built from TRBV12-3 or TRBV12-4 and TRBJ2-7; D is perhaps TRBD1 (7 bases). This CDR3 region has 13 residues. V was pared by 8 bases and J by 13 bases, with 24 bases between.

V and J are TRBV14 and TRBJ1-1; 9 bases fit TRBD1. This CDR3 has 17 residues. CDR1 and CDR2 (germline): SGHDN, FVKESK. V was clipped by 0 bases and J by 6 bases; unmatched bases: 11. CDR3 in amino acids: CASSQDFGTGYISEAFF. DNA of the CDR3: TGTGCCAGCAGCCAAGATTTCGGGACAGGGTATATCTCTGAAGCTTTCTTT.

CDR3 sequence: CASSGQGEAFF. DNA for the CDR3: TGTGCCAGTAGTGGGCAGGGTGAAGCTTTCTTT. The genes are TRBV19 and TRBJ1-1, with D perhaps matching TRBD1 (5 bases). Germline CDR1 LNHDA, CDR2 SQIVND (reference sequence). V lost 5 bases and J 7 bases, leaving 8 bases between the germline ends. The CDR3 consists of 11 residues. Based on the CDR3 plus reference TRBV19 and TRBJ1-1, the full variable domain is DGGITQSPKYLFRKEGQNVTLSCEQNLNHDAMYWYRQDPGQGLRLIYYSQIVNDFQKGDIAEGYSVSREKKESFPLTVTSAQKNPTAFYLCASSGQGEAFFGQGTRLTVV.

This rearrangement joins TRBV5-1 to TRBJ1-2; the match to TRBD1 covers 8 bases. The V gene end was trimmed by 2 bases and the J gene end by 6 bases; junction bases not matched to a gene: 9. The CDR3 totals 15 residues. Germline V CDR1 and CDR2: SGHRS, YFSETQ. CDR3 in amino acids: CASSFVTGAGDGYTF. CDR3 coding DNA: TGCGCCAGCAGCTTTGTGACAGGGGCGGGGGATGGCTACACCTTC.

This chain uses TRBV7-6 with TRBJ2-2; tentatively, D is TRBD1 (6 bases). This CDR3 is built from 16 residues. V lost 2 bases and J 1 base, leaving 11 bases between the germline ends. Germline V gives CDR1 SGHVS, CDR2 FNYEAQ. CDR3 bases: TGTGCCAGCAGCTTAAGCGTGGGACAGAACACCGGGGAGCTGTTTTTT. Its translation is CASSLSVGQNTGELFF. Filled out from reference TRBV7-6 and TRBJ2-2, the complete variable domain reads GAGVSQSPRYKVTKRGQDVALRCDPISGHVSLYWYRQALGQGPEFLTYFNYEAQQDKSGLPNDRFSAERPEGSISTLTIQRTEQRDSAMYRCASSLSVGQNTGELFFGEGSRLTVL.

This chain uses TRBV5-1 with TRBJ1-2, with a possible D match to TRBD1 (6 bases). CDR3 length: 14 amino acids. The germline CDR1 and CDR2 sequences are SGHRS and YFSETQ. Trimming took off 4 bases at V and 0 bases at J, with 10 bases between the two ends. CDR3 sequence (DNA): TGCGCCAGCAGCCTCGACAGGACTAACTATGGCTACACCTTC. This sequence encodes CASSLDRTNYGYTF.

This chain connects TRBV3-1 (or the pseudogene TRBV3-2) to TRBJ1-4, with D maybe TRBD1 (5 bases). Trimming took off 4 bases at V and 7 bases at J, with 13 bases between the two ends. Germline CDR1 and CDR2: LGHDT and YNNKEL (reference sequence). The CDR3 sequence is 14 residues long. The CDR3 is CASSRGRATEKLFF. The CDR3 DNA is TGTGCCAGCAGCCGAGGCAGGGCCACTGAAAAACTGTTTTTT.

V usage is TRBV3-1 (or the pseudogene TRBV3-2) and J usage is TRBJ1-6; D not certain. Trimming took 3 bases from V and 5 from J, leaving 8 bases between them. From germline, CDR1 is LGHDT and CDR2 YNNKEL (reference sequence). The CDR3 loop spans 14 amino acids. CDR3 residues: CASSQVYNNSPLHF. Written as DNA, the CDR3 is TGTGCCAGCAGCCAGGTTTACAATAATTCACCCCTCCACTTT.

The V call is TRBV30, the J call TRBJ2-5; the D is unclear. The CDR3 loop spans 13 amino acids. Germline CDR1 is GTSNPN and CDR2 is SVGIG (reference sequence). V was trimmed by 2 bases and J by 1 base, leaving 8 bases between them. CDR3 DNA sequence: TGTGCCTGGAGTCACCTACCCCAAGAGACCCAGTACTTC. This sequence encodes CAWSHLPQETQYF.

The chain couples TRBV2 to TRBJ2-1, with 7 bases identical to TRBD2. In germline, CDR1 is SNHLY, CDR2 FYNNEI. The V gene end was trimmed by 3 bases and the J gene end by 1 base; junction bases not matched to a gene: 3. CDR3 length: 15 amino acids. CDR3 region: CASSEPGGSYNEQFF. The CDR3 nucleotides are TGTGCCAGCAGTGAGCCGGGGGGTTCCTACAATGAGCAGTTCTTC. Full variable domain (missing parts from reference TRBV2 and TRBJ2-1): EPEVTQTPSHQVTQMGQEVILRCVPISNHLYFYWYRQILGQKVEFLVSFYNNEISEKSEIFDDQFSVERPDGSNFTLKIRSTKLEDSAMYFCASSEPGGSYNEQFFGPGTRLTVL.

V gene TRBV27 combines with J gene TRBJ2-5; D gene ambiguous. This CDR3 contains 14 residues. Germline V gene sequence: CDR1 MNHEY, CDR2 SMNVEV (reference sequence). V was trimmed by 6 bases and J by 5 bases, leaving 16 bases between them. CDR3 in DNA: TGTGCCAGCAGCCCGGTCAGAAAAGCGGAGACCCAGTACTTC. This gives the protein CASSPVRKAETQYF.

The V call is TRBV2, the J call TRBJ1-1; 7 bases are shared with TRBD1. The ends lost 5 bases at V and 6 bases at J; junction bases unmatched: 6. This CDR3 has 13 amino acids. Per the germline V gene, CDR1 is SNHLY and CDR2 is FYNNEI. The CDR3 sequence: CASSLRQGPEAFF. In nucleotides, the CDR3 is TGTGCCAGCAGTCTAAGACAGGGCCCTGAAGCTTTCTTT.

The CDR3 loop reads CASSQDRLNQETQYF. The CDR3 nucleotides read TGCGCCAGCAGCCAAGATCGACTGAACCAAGAGACCCAGTACTTC. V and J are TRBV4-3 and TRBJ2-5, with D unresolved. The CDR3 has 15 amino acids. Germline lookup yields CDR1 LGHNA and CDR2 YSLEER. Trimming cost V 0 bases and J 0 bases, with 8 bases left between them.

CDR3 coding DNA: TGTGCCAGCAGTTATGGGACTCCTTCCTACGAGCAGTACTTC. As protein: CASSYGTPSYEQYF. The J gene is TRBJ2-7, the V gene TRBV6-2 or TRBV6-3; possible D gene TRBD2, 6 bases. Trimming took 3 bases from V and 1 from J, leaving 10 bases between them. Germline V gene sequence: CDR1 MNHEY, CDR2 SVGEGT. CDR3 length: 14 residues.

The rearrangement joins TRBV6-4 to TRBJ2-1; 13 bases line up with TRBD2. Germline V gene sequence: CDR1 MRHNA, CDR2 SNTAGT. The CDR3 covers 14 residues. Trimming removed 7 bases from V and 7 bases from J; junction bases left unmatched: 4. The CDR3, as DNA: TGTGCCAGCACCCGGACTAGCGGGAGTAATGAGCAGTTCTTC. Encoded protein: CASTRTSGSNEQFF.

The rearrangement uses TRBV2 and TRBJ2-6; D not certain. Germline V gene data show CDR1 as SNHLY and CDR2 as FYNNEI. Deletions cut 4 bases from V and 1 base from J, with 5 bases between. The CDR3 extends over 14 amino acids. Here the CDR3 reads CASSAESGANVLTF. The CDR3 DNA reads TGTGCCAGCAGTGCCGAGTCTGGGGCCAACGTCCTGACTTTC.

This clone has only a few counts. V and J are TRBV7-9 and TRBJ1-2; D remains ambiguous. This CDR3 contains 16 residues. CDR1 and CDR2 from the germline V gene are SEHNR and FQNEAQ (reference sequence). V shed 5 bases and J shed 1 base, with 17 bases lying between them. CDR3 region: CASSPQAGGVNYGYTF. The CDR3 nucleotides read TGTGCCAGCAGCCCCCAGGCGGGAGGAGTTAACTATGGCTACACCTTC. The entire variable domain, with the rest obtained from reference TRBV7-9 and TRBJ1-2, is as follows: DTGVSQNPRHKITKRGQNVTFRCDPISEHNRLYWYRQTLGQGPEFLTYFQNEAQLEKSRLLSDRFSAERPKGSFSTLEIQRTEQGDSAMYLCASSPQAGGVNYGYTFGSGTRLTVV.

The CDR3 is CASSSRGGHRNEQFF. CDR3 bases: TGTGCCAGCAGTTCCCGGGGGGGCCATAGGAATGAGCAGTTCTTC. The genes are TRBV28 and TRBJ2-1; 8 positions agree with TRBD2. The germline gives CDR1 MDHEN, CDR2 SYDVKM. The CDR3 length is 15 residues. The ends lost 4 bases at V and 7 bases at J; junction bases unmatched: 9. The full variable domain, with the rest looked up from reference TRBV28 and TRBJ2-1, is DVKVTQSSRYLVKRTGEKVFLECVQDMDHENMFWYRQDPGLGLRLIYFSYDVKMKEKGDIPEGYSVSREKKERFSLILESASTNQTSMYLCASSSRGGHRNEQFFGPGTRLTVL.

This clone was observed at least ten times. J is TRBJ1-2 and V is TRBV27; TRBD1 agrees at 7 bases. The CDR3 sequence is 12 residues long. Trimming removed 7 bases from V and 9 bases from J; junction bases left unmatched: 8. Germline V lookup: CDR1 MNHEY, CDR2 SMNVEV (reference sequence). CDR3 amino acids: CASKPNRGSYTF. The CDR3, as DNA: TGTGCCAGCAAACCAAACAGGGGTAGCTACACCTTC.

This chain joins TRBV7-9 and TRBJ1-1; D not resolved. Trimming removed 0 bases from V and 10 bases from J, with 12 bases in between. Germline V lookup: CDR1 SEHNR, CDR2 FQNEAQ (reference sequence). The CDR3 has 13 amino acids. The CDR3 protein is CASSLAAGIRAFF. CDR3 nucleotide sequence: TGTGCCAGCAGCTTAGCTGCGGGAATCCGAGCTTTCTTT.

The CDR3 sequence: CASSLGGANTEAFF. The CDR3 DNA sequence: TGTGCCAGCAGCTTGGGTGGAGCGAACACTGAAGCTTTCTTT. The chain couples TRBV5-6 to TRBJ1-1; D is uncertain. The CDR3 is made up of 14 amino acids. V lost 0 bases, J lost 1 base, and 7 bases lay in between. CDR1 and CDR2 from the germline V gene are SGHDT and YYEEEE.

The CDR3 nucleotides are TGTGCCAGCAGCGTTTTACCAACACAGGGGAGTGAAGCTGGAAACACCATATATTTT. Residues: CASSVLPTQGSEAGNTIYF. The chain uses TRBV9 and TRBJ1-3, with 7 bases aligning to TRBD1. Germline CDR1 reads SGDLS; CDR2 reads YYNGEE. The CDR3 length is 19 residues. J was trimmed by 2 bases and V by 2 bases; bases with no gene match: 16.

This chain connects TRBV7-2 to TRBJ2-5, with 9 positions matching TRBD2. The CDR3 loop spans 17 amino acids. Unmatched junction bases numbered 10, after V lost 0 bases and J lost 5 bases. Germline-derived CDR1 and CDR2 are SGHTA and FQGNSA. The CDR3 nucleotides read TGTGCCAGCAGCTTAGCTAGCGGGGGCTCTCGCAGGGAGACCCAGTACTTC. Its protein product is CASSLASGGSRRETQYF.

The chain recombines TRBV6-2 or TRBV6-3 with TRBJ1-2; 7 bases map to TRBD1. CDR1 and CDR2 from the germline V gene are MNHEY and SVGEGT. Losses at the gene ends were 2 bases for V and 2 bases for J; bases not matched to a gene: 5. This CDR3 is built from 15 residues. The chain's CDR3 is CASSYPPTGNYGYTF. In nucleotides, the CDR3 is TGTGCCAGCAGTTACCCGCCGACAGGGAACTATGGCTACACCTTC.

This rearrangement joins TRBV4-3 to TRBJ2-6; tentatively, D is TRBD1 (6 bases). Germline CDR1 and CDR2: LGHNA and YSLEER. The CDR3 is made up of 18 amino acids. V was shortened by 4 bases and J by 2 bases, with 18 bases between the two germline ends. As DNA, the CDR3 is TGCGCCAGCAGCCCCGAGATGCTCAGGGGAACTGGGGCCAACGTCCTGACTTTC. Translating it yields CASSPEMLRGTGANVLTF.

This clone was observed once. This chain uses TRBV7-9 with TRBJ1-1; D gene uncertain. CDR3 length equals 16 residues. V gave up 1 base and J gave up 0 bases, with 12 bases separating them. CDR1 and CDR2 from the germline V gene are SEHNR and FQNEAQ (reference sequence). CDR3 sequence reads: CASSLDFRRVNTEAFF. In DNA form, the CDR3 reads TGTGCCAGCAGCTTAGATTTTCGTCGGGTGAACACTGAAGCTTTCTTT.

This CDR3 reads CASHGGGLAETPDTQYF. The CDR3 bases are TGTGCCAGTCACGGGGGGGGACTAGCGGAGACTCCAGATACGCAGTATTTT. This rearrangement joins TRBV28 to TRBJ2-3; TRBD2 aligns across 11 bases. CDR3 size: 17 residues. The V gene end was trimmed by 9 bases and the J gene end by 4 bases; junction bases not matched to a gene: 15. Germline CDR1 and CDR2: MDHEN and SYDVKM.

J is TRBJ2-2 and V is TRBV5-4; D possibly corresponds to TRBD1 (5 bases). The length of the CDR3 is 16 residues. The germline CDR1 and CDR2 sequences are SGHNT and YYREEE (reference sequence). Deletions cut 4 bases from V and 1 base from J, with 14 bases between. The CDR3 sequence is CASSPSRQGNTGELFF. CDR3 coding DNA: TGTGCCAGCAGCCCCTCGCGGCAGGGGAACACCGGGGAGCTGTTTTTT.

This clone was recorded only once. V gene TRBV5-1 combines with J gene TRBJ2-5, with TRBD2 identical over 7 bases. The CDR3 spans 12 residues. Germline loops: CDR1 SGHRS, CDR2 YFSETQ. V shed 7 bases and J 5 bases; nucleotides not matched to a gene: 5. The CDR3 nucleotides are TGCGCCAGCGGGACTACCCTGGAGACCCAGTACTTC. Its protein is CASGTTLETQYF.